The 24 T cell receptor beta chains given below trace back to one sample, sequenced in a study of cytomegalovirus exposure and HLA in healthy donors. Measured with immunoSEQ multiplex PCR; TCRdb has only the in-frame clones, and not every one. The sample lists 100,000 to 150,000 clones; about 94% were seen once. The sample consisted of PBMCs. The receptor set was obtained from a woman between 18 and 30 years old in good health and CMV-seronegative.

Here the CDR3 reads CAISEQGGNNSPLHF. DNA of the CDR3: TGTGCCATCAGTGAGCAGGGCGGTAATAATTCACCCCTCCACTTT. The J gene is TRBJ1-6, the V gene TRBV10-3, with a weak D call TRBD1 (5 bases). The CDR3 length is 15 residues. From germline, CDR1 is ENHRY and CDR2 SYGVKD. V gave up 2 bases and J gave up 5 bases, with 10 bases separating them.

Details on this clone: This sample also contains other DNA sequences that code for the same CDR3. CDR3: CASSLSGQGSYEQYF. As DNA, the CDR3 is TGTGCCAGCAGTTTATCTGGACAGGGCTCCTACGAGCAGTACTTC. V and J are TRBV28 and TRBJ2-7, with 8 bases matching TRBD1. Germline V CDR1 and CDR2: MDHEN, SYDVKM. The CDR3 sequence is 15 residues long. The J segment lost 0 bases and the V segment lost 1 base, leaving 2 bases of the junction unmatched.

The chain has TRBV5-1 and TRBJ2-1; 10 bases fit TRBD2. Germline loops: CDR1 SGHRS, CDR2 YFSETQ. The CDR3 has 15 amino acids. V shed 0 bases and J 4 bases; nucleotides not matched to a gene: 1. In DNA, the CDR3 is TGCGCCAGCAGCTTGGATAGCGGGGGGTACAATGAGCAGTTCTTC. Protein sequence: CASSLDSGGYNEQFF.

The V gene is TRBV30, the J gene TRBJ2-4; TRBD2 is a possible D gene (6 bases). The germline V and J ends were trimmed by 2 bases and 0 bases, with 17 bases remaining between them. This CDR3 spans 17 amino acids. Germline CDR1 is GTSNPN and CDR2 is SVGIG (reference sequence). The CDR3 spells CAWSPTPGARAKNIQYF. DNA of the CDR3: TGTGCCTGGAGTCCTACTCCGGGAGCAAGAGCCAAAAACATTCAGTACTTC.

CDR3 residues: CASSSPQTSGGPGEQFF. DNA of the CDR3: TGTGCCAGCAGTTCCCCCCAGACTAGCGGGGGCCCGGGGGAGCAGTTCTTC. The J gene is TRBJ2-1, the V gene TRBV28; 12 positions match TRBD2. V lost 4 bases and J lost 10; bases outside the gene matches: 14. Germline V CDR1 and CDR2: MDHEN, SYDVKM. This CDR3 contains 17 residues.

The V gene is TRBV6-6, the J gene TRBJ1-5; D gene ambiguous. Trimming took 7 bases from V and 5 from J, leaving 6 bases between them. The CDR3 runs 11 residues. Germline V gene lookup returns CDR1 MNHNY and CDR2 SVGAGI (reference sequence). The CDR3 reads CASMEYQPQHF. The CDR3 DNA reads TGTGCCAGCATGGAGTATCAGCCCCAGCATTTT.

This chain connects TRBV30 to TRBJ1-6; tentative D call: TRBD1 (5 bases). Germline CDR1 and CDR2: GTSNPN and SVGIG (reference sequence). CDR3 length: 15 residues. V was shortened by 4 bases and J by 4 bases, with 14 bases between the two germline ends. The CDR3 nucleotides are TGTGCCTGGAATCCCTGGGGCAGGTATAATTCACCCCTCCACTTT. Its translation: CAWNPWGRYNSPLHF.

The chain combines TRBV6-5 with TRBJ2-3; the D gene is possibly TRBD2 (5 bases). Germline CDR1 reads MNHEY; CDR2 reads SVGAGI. CDR3 size: 14 residues. Deletions cut 5 bases from V and 1 base from J, with 10 bases between. CDR3 region: CASSPLAGTDTQYF. DNA for the CDR3: TGTGCCAGCAGTCCCCTAGCTGGCACAGATACGCAGTATTTT.

The chain has TRBV6-1 and TRBJ2-7; D gene ambiguous. Germline CDR1 MNHNS, CDR2 SASEGT. The CDR3 sequence is 18 residues long. Trimming removed 3 bases at V and 1 base at J, with 22 bases between. The CDR3 loop is CASSDFMGPTVTSYEQYF. The CDR3, as DNA: TGTGCCAGCAGTGATTTCATGGGCCCCACTGTCACATCCTACGAGCAGTACTTC.

The chain has TRBV9 and TRBJ2-3, with TRBD2 identical over 8 bases. The CDR3 spans 15 residues. Germline-derived CDR1 and CDR2 are SGDLS and YYNGEE. V was pared by 2 bases and J by 11 bases, with 13 bases of the junction left unmatched. This CDR3 is CASSVTGGPGVGQYF. As DNA, the CDR3 is TGTGCCAGCAGCGTGACGGGAGGGCCTGGGGTTGGGCAGTATTTT.

For this clone: Different DNA sequences within this sample yield the same CDR3. The rearrangement links TRBV5-1 to TRBJ1-4; TRBD1 agrees at 8 bases. The CDR3 extends over 15 amino acids. CDR1 SGHRS and CDR2 YFSETQ come from the germline V gene. V gave up 0 bases and J gave up 4 bases; unmatched junction bases: 2. Here the CDR3 reads CASSLAGTGNEKLFF. The CDR3 DNA sequence: TGCGCCAGCAGCTTGGCCGGGACAGGTAATGAAAAACTGTTTTTT.

This chain connects TRBV9 to TRBJ1-4, with D perhaps matching TRBD1 (5 bases). Germline lookup yields CDR1 SGDLS and CDR2 YYNGEE. The CDR3 is 15 residues long. The V end lost 4 bases, the J end lost 6 bases, and 16 bases lay between the germline ends. This CDR3 is CASSNQGRVDEKLFF. Here the CDR3 DNA reads TGTGCCAGCAGCAATCAGGGAAGGGTTGATGAAAAACTGTTTTTT.

V is TRBV7-9 and J is TRBJ2-1; D is possibly TRBD1 (6 bases). Germline V CDR1 and CDR2: SEHNR, FQNEAQ (reference sequence). The CDR3 is made up of 19 amino acids. Trimming cost V 3 bases and J 1 base, with 22 bases left between them. The CDR3 spells CASSLDLVSRQASYNEQFF. The DNA for the CDR3 is TGTGCCAGCAGCTTGGACCTGGTCTCCCGACAGGCATCCTACAATGAGCAGTTCTTC. The full variable domain, rest sourced from reference TRBV7-9 and TRBJ2-1, is DTGVSQNPRHKITKRGQNVTFRCDPISEHNRLYWYRQTLGQGPEFLTYFQNEAQLEKSRLLSDRFSAERPKGSFSTLEIQRTEQGDSAMYLCASSLDLVSRQASYNEQFFGPGTRLTVL.

V gene TRBV9 combines with J gene TRBJ1-6; TRBD1 aligns across 7 bases. Per germline, CDR1 SGDLS and CDR2 YYNGEE. The CDR3 contains 14 residues. With V trimmed by 5 bases and J by 6 bases, 5 bases remained unmatched. The CDR3 region is CASRTGTANSPLHF. The CDR3 DNA reads as TGTGCCAGCAGAACCGGGACAGCTAATTCACCCCTCCACTTT.

The chain links TRBV27 to TRBJ1-4, with TRBD1 identical over 7 bases. After removal of 6 bases from V and 0 bases from J, the junction contained 4 bases not matched to a gene. Germline loops: CDR1 MNHEY, CDR2 SMNVEV (reference sequence). This CDR3 comprises 15 residues. The CDR3 loop reads CASRGTEATNEKLFF. The DNA of the CDR3 is TGTGCCAGCAGGGGGACAGAAGCAACTAATGAAAAACTGTTTTTT. The variable domain in full, completed from reference TRBV27 and TRBJ1-4, reads EAQVTQNPRYLITVTGKKLTVTCSQNMNHEYMSWYRQDPGLGLRQIYYSMNVEVTDKGDVPEGYKVSRKEKRNFPLILESPSPNQTSLYFCASRGTEATNEKLFFGSGTQLSVL.

By its share, this clone is medium-sized. The chain is built from TRBV6-1 and TRBJ2-1; TRBD2 matches 10 bases. V lost 2 bases and J lost 7; bases outside the gene matches: 5. The CDR3 sequence is 15 residues long. Germline V gene data show CDR1 as MNHNS and CDR2 as SASEGT. In DNA, the CDR3 is TGTGCCAGCAGTGAATCGGCTAGCGGGGGAAATGAGCAGTTCTTC. Protein: CASSESASGGNEQFF.

Here the CDR3 reads CASSGPPSGGETQYF. CDR3 sequence (DNA): TGTGCCAGCAGTGGTCCCCCCTCCGGGGGGGAGACCCAGTACTTC. The chain combines TRBV25-1 with TRBJ2-5; 7 bases line up with TRBD2. CDR3 size: 15 residues. J was trimmed by 5 bases and V by 4 bases; bases with no gene match: 10. Looked up from germline, CDR1 is MGHDK and CDR2 is SYGVNS.

This sequence joins TRBV10-2 and TRBJ2-1; no clear D gene. The CDR3 extends over 11 amino acids. CDR1 is WSHSY and CDR2 is SAAADI in the germline V gene. Trimming shortened V by 3 bases and J by 9 bases, and 6 bases separated the two germline ends. CDR3 protein: CASSDFGEQFF. The CDR3 DNA follows: TGCGCCAGCAGTGATTTCGGTGAGCAGTTCTTC.

V gene TRBV7-8 combines with J gene TRBJ2-5; a weak D match, TRBD1 (6 bases). Trimming shortened V by 1 base and J by 3 bases, and 6 bases separated the two germline ends. The CDR3 totals 13 residues. In germline, CDR1 is SGHVS, CDR2 FQNEAQ. CDR3 loop: CASSLGTEETQYF. The DNA of the CDR3 is TGTGCCAGCAGCTTAGGGACAGAAGAGACCCAGTACTTC.

The chain uses TRBV28 and TRBJ2-1; D remains ambiguous. Germline lookup yields CDR1 MDHEN and CDR2 SYDVKM. The CDR3 spans 11 residues. V was pared by 5 bases and J by 6 bases, with 5 bases between. Written as DNA, the CDR3 is TGTGCCAGCAGTACACGCAATGAGCAGTTCTTC. It translates to CASSTRNEQFF.

This chain links TRBV10-2 with TRBJ1-5, with a tentative D call TRBD1 (5 bases). Germline values: CDR1 WSHSY, CDR2 SAAADI. The CDR3 extends over 14 amino acids. V gave up 0 bases and J gave up 6 bases, with 9 bases separating them. The CDR3, as DNA: TGCGCCAGCAGTGAGTCCGGCAGGGCTCAGCCCCAGCATTTT. It encodes CASSESGRAQPQHF.

This clone appeared once. V usage is TRBV5-1 and J usage is TRBJ2-5, with a weak D call TRBD2 (6 bases). CDR3 length: 17 amino acids. Germline V lookup: CDR1 SGHRS, CDR2 YFSETQ. The V end lost 0 bases, the J end lost 3 bases, and 18 bases lay between the germline ends. The CDR3 spells CASSLASAHRVEETQYF. The DNA of the CDR3 is TGCGCCAGCAGCTTGGCTAGCGCGCACAGAGTAGAAGAGACCCAGTACTTC.

In its sample, this clone was seen once. The rearrangement uses TRBV9 and TRBJ1-2; D possibly corresponds to TRBD1 (6 bases). Germline V gene data show CDR1 as SGDLS and CDR2 as YYNGEE. The CDR3 runs to 15 residues. V dropped 1 base and J dropped 4 bases, with 14 bases sitting between them. The DNA for the CDR3 is TGTGCCAGCAGCGTATCACCCGACAGGACCTATGGCTACACCTTC. Protein sequence: CASSVSPDRTYGYTF.

V and J are TRBV9 and TRBJ2-2; tentatively, D is TRBD2 (5 bases). Trimming removed 1 base at V and 4 bases at J, with 8 bases between. Per germline, CDR1 SGDLS and CDR2 YYNGEE. The CDR3 covers 14 residues. The CDR3 sequence is CASSVQRLTGELFF. CDR3 bases: TGTGCCAGCAGCGTACAGCGGCTCACCGGGGAGCTGTTTTTT.